These 13 T cell receptor beta chains share one sample of origin, sequenced in a study of beta chain features in type 1 diabetes. Broader study findings: Among patients with Type 1 diabetes, TCRB CDR3s were moderately but significantly shorter in every one of the four CD4+ subsets.

The entirety of the isolated RNA underwent reverse transcription, so expressed TCRB transcripts were sequenced. Data came from immunoSEQ multiplex PCR; TCRdb stores just in-frame clones and leaves some out. The sample records about 740,000 clones, 13% being singletons. Which antigens these TCRs recognize remains unknown. The sequenced sample consisted of naive CD4+ T cells from blood. Receptors originate from a man aged 18-30 years with type 1 diabetes.

The chain carries TRBV5-1 and TRBJ2-1; D ambiguous. The ends were cut back, 0 bases at V and 0 bases at J, with 13 bases in the middle. This CDR3 region has 17 residues. Germline V gene lookup returns CDR1 SGHRS and CDR2 YFSETQ. The CDR3 loop is CASSLGVSQSSYNEQFF. DNA for the CDR3: TGCGCCAGCAGCTTGGGGGTTAGCCAAAGCTCCTACAATGAGCAGTTCTTC.

Note on this clone: Within the sample, other DNA sequences also encode this same CDR3. The rearrangement joins TRBV6-5 to TRBJ2-7; possible D gene TRBD1, 7 bases. The V end lost 4 bases, the J end lost 1 base, and 8 bases lay between the germline ends. This CDR3 has 13 amino acids. Germline-derived CDR1 and CDR2 are MNHEY and SVGAGI. CDR3: CASSSGGSYEQYF. DNA for the CDR3: TGTGCCAGCAGTTCAGGGGGGTCCTACGAGCAGTACTTC.

V and J are TRBV7-9 and TRBJ2-7; perhaps TRBD1 as D (8 bases). Per germline, CDR1 SEHNR and CDR2 FQNEAQ (reference sequence). V was pared by 1 base and J by 2 bases, with 12 bases between. The CDR3 consists of 15 residues. CDR3 coding DNA: TGTGCCAGCAGCTTAGGGACAGGGACTACCTACGAGCAGTACTTC. Translating it yields CASSLGTGTTYEQYF.

The V call is TRBV10-3, the J call TRBJ2-2; TRBD1 agrees at 8 bases. Germline V gives CDR1 ENHRY, CDR2 SYGVKD. The CDR3 is 14 amino acids. Trimming cost V 10 bases and J 5 bases; bases outside gene matches: 9. As DNA, the CDR3 is TGTGCCACCCGGACAGGGACGGGGACCGGGGAGCTGTTTTTT. It codes for CATRTGTGTGELFF.

The CDR3: CASRRAGAGELFF. As DNA, the CDR3 is TGCGCCAGCAGGAGGGCGGGTGCCGGGGAGCTGTTTTTT. The V call is TRBV10-2, the J call TRBJ2-2, with a weak D call TRBD2 (5 bases). Germline assignment: CDR1 WSHSY and CDR2 SAAADI. The CDR3 is 13 residues long. V lost 6 bases and J 6 bases, leaving 11 bases between the germline ends.

V usage is TRBV20-1 and J usage is TRBJ1-2, with D hard to call. Germline-derived CDR1 and CDR2 are DFQATT and SNEGSKA (reference sequence). This CDR3 is built from 11 residues. V shed 6 bases and J shed 6 bases, with 11 bases lying between them. Here the CDR3 reads CSAGRSNGYTF. The CDR3 DNA is TGCAGTGCAGGGAGGTCGAATGGCTACACCTTC.

This rearrangement joins TRBV5-1 to TRBJ1-1; no clear D. Deletions cut 1 base from V and 8 bases from J, with 12 bases between. CDR3 size: 13 residues. Germline V gene sequence: CDR1 SGHRS, CDR2 YFSETQ. CDR3 DNA sequence: TGCGCCAGCAGCTTGAGCGAGGACGGGGAAGCTTTCTTT. Protein product: CASSLSEDGEAFF. Looking up the rest from reference TRBV5-1 and TRBJ1-1 gives the full variable domain: KAGVTQTPRYLIKTRGQQVTLSCSPISGHRSVSWYQQTPGQGLQFLFEYFSETQRNKGNFPGRFSGRQFSNSRSEMNVSTLELGDSALYLCASSLSEDGEAFFGQGTRLTVV.

This clone was found a few times. J is TRBJ2-1 and V is TRBV19; perhaps TRBD2 as D (6 bases). Trimming stripped 8 bases from V and 5 bases from J, with 10 bases between. Per the germline V gene, CDR1 is LNHDA and CDR2 is SQIVND (reference sequence). This CDR3 comprises 12 residues. The CDR3 nucleotides read TGTGCCAGTCGGCGGGGCAACAATGAGCAGTTCTTC. It yields the protein CASRRGNNEQFF.

The CDR3 bases are TGTGCCTGGAGTGCCCTTGCGGCGGGGGTTAGGTCAGATACGCAGTATTTT. Translation: CAWSALAAGVRSDTQYF. The genes are TRBV30 and TRBJ2-3; 7 bases are shared with TRBD2. There are 17 residues in the CDR3. Germline V gene data show CDR1 as GTSNPN and CDR2 as SVGIG (reference sequence). V gave up 1 base and J gave up 4 bases; unmatched junction bases: 14.

This chain uses TRBV19 with TRBJ1-1; D gene uncertain. Germline values: CDR1 LNHDA, CDR2 SQIVND (reference sequence). This CDR3 has 15 amino acids. V shed 4 bases and J shed 0 bases, with 12 bases lying between them. CDR3 coding DNA: TGTGCCAGTAGTAATGGTGAACATATGAACACTGAAGCTTTCTTT. Translating it yields CASSNGEHMNTEAFF. Combining the CDR3 with reference TRBV19 and TRBJ1-1 gives the whole variable domain DGGITQSPKYLFRKEGQNVTLSCEQNLNHDAMYWYRQDPGQGLRLIYYSQIVNDFQKGDIAEGYSVSREKKESFPLTVTSAQKNPTAFYLCASSNGEHMNTEAFFGQGTRLTVV.

The chain uses TRBV5-4 and TRBJ1-2; D is uncertain. The CDR3 has 12 residues. CDR1 SGHNT and CDR2 YYREEE come from the germline V gene (reference sequence). V gave up 5 bases and J gave up 1 base, with 6 bases separating them. The CDR3 nucleotides are TGTGCCAGCAGGCGGGATAACTATGGCTACACCTTC. It encodes CASRRDNYGYTF.

CDR3 residues: CASRPWWGGTDTQYF. CDR3 in DNA: TGTGCCAGCAGACCTTGGTGGGGGGGCACAGATACGCAGTATTTT. This chain uses TRBV11-2 with TRBJ2-3, with D maybe TRBD2 (6 bases). There are 15 residues in the CDR3. Trimming removed 6 bases at V and 1 base at J, with 14 bases between. CDR1 and CDR2 (germline): SGHAT, FQNNGV.

The sample holds one count of this clone. The V gene is TRBV5-1, the J gene TRBJ2-3; unclear D gene. CDR1 is SGHRS and CDR2 is YFSETQ in the germline V gene. Deletions cut 4 bases from V and 4 bases from J, with 10 bases between. The CDR3 contains 13 residues. The CDR3 reads CASSDTPADTQYF. In nucleotides, the CDR3 is TGCGCCAGCAGCGATACACCCGCAGATACGCAGTATTTT.